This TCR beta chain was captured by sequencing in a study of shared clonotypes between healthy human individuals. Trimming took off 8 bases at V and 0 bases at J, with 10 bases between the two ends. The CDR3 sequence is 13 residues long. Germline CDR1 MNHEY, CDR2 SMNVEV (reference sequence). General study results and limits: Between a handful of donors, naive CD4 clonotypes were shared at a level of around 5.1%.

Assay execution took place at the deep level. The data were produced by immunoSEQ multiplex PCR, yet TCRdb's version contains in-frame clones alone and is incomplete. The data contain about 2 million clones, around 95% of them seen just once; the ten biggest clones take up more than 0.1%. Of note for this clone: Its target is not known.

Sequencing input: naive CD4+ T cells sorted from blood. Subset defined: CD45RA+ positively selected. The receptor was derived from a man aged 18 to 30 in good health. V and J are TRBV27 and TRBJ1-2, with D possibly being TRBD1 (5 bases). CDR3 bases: TGTGCCAGCGGGGCAGGAGCTAACTATGGCTACACCTTC. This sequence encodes CASGAGANYGYTF.